The 7 T cell receptor beta chains listed next were all sequenced from one sample in a study of cytomegalovirus exposure and HLA in healthy donors. TCRdb keeps only in-frame clones here, not all; method: immunoSEQ multiplex PCR. This sample has roughly 150,000 clones, with roughly 90% found just once. The sample was PBMCs. These receptors all come from a woman between 25 and 40 years old in good health and CMV-seronegative.

The chain is built from TRBV6-5 and TRBJ2-7; D perhaps matches TRBD1 (5 bases). The germline V gene encodes CDR1 MNHEY and CDR2 SVGAGI. V lost 2 bases, J lost 3 bases, and 14 bases lay in between. The CDR3 contains 15 residues. The CDR3, as DNA: TGTGCCAGCAGTTACAGGGGCAATAACTTCTACGAGCAGTACTTC. Its protein product is CASSYRGNNFYEQYF.

This clone is a singleton in its sample. The gene calls are TRBV9 and TRBJ2-7, with D tentatively TRBD1 or TRBD2 (5 bases each). Germline CDR1 and CDR2: SGDLS and YYNGEE. The CDR3 contains 15 residues. The V and J ends lost 0 bases and 0 bases respectively, with 10 bases between them. As DNA, the CDR3 is TGTGCCAGCAGCGTAGGGGGGACGGCCTCCTACGAGCAGTACTTC. It encodes CASSVGGTASYEQYF.

The V call is TRBV9, the J call TRBJ1-1, with 8 bases that match TRBD1. The V gene end was trimmed by 4 bases and the J gene end by 0 bases; junction bases not matched to a gene: 8. The CDR3 consists of 16 residues. From germline, CDR1 is SGDLS and CDR2 YYNGEE. This chain's CDR3 is CASSPRGQALNTEAFF. The CDR3 region has the DNA TGTGCCAGCAGCCCCCGGGGACAGGCTTTGAACACTGAAGCTTTCTTT.

This chain joins TRBV7-9 and TRBJ1-3; perhaps TRBD1 as D (5 bases). Germline V gene data show CDR1 as SEHNR and CDR2 as FQNEAQ (reference sequence). Between the trimmed V and J ends, which lost 4 bases and 1 base, there was a span of 11 bases. This CDR3 spans 15 amino acids. The CDR3 is CASSWGIGSGNTIYF. For the CDR3, the DNA is TGTGCCAGCAGCTGGGGGATCGGGTCTGGAAACACCATATATTTT. Supplemented by reference TRBV7-9 and TRBJ1-3, the full variable domain reads DTGVSQNPRHKITKRGQNVTFRCDPISEHNRLYWYRQTLGQGPEFLTYFQNEAQLEKSRLLSDRFSAERPKGSFSTLEIQRTEQGDSAMYLCASSWGIGSGNTIYFGEGSWLTVV.

The rearrangement joins TRBV5-5 to TRBJ2-1; D gene uncertain. V dropped 4 bases and J dropped 5 bases, with 16 bases sitting between them. In germline, CDR1 is SGHKS, CDR2 YYEKEE (reference sequence). CDR3 size: 15 residues. CDR3 protein: CASSPTPGGHNEQFF. The CDR3 bases are TGTGCCAGCAGCCCCACCCCAGGCGGCCACAATGAGCAGTTCTTC.

The rearrangement uses TRBV4-1 and TRBJ2-7; D gene unclear. In germline, CDR1 is MGHRA, CDR2 YSYEKL. The V end lost 2 bases, the J end lost 2 bases, and 13 bases lay between the germline ends. CDR3 length: 15 residues. CDR3: CASSQTAGPPYEQYF. The CDR3 DNA reads as TGCGCCAGCAGCCAAACGGCAGGCCCACCCTACGAGCAGTACTTC.

The rearrangement links TRBV7-2 to TRBJ2-2; 8 bases map to TRBD1. V shed 1 base, J shed 7 bases, and the junction held 5 bases outside the gene matches. Looked up from germline, CDR1 is SGHTA and CDR2 is FQGNSA. This CDR3 comprises 15 residues. CDR3 region: CASSLVTGGNGELFF. CDR3 nucleotide sequence: TGTGCCAGCAGCTTAGTCACAGGGGGAAACGGGGAGCTGTTTTTT. Supplemented by reference TRBV7-2 and TRBJ2-2, the full variable domain reads GAGVSQSPSNKVTEKGKDVELRCDPISGHTALYWYRQSLGQGLEFLIYFQGNSAPDKSGLPSDRFSAERTGGSVSTLTIQRTQQEDSAVYLCASSLVTGGNGELFFGEGSRLTVL.